A selection of T cell receptor beta chains follows, all from one sample in a study of blood T cell repertoires in COVID-19. Produced via immunoSEQ multiplex PCR; TCRdb's table is partial and in-frame only. The repertoire consists of about 170,000 clones, with about three quarters occurring once and the leading ten covering 2.8%. Sequences were obtained from peripheral blood. The receptors come from a man aged 70 or older with acute or convalescent COVID-19. The CDR3 runs from the conserved cysteine through the conserved F or W. D genes are given only for firm matches. Size values are once, few and many counts, or a class for expanded clones, and some rows have none.

V gene	clone size	D gene	J gene	CDR3 protein	CDR3 DNA
TRBV25-1	NA	NA	TRBJ1-2	CASSETGGKDGYTF	TGTGCCAGCAGTGAAACTGGCGGGAAAGATGGCTACACCTTC
TRBV10-3	NA	TRBD2	TRBJ2-3	CAIKREADTQYF	TGTGCCATCAAGCGGGAGGCAGATACGCAGTATTTT
TRBV21-1	few	NA	TRBJ2-7	CASSPGRGGSSYEQYF	TGTGCCAGCAGCCCCGGTCGGGGGGGAAGCTCCTACGAGCAGTACTTC
TRBV18	NA	NA	TRBJ2-1	CASSRTTINEQFF	TGTGCCAGCTCACGAACGACTATAAATGAGCAGTTCTTC
TRBV27	NA	TRBD1	TRBJ2-7	CASSLRTGSYEQYF	TGTGCCAGCAGTTTGAGGACAGGCTCCTACGAGCAGTACTTC
TRBV19	NA	NA	TRBJ1-4	CASSTRTVGLSTNEKLFF	TGTGCCAGTAGTACCCGGACAGTGGGGCTTTCAACTAATGAAAAACTGTTTTTT
TRBV13	NA	NA	TRBJ2-3	CASSSTANRGTDTQYF	TGTGCCAGCAGCTCCACAGCGAACAGGGGCACAGATACGCAGTATTTT
TRBV5-1	NA	TRBD1	TRBJ2-7	CASSLEGQNYEQYF	TGCGCCAGCAGCTTGGAGGGACAGAACTACGAGCAGTACTTC
TRBV19	many	TRBD1	TRBJ1-6	CASRPSTGGIDSPLHF	TGTGCCAGTAGGCCCTCGACAGGGGGAATTGATTCACCCCTCCACTTT
TRBV11-1	once	NA	TRBJ2-1	CASSYDSYSYNEQFF	TGTGCCAGCAGCTACGACAGCTACTCCTACAATGAGCAGTTCTTC
TRBV11-2	few	NA	TRBJ1-1	CASSLGENTEAFF	TGTGCCAGCAGCTTAGGCGAGAACACTGAAGCTTTCTTT
TRBV19	NA	TRBD1	TRBJ1-5	CASIPPGQGLNQPQHF	TGTGCCAGTATACCGCCGGGACAGGGATTGAATCAGCCCCAGCATTTT
TRBV13	NA	TRBD1	TRBJ2-5	CASSLVGQGVGETQYF	TGTGCCAGCAGCCTAGTCGGACAGGGGGTCGGGGAGACCCAGTACTTC
TRBV6-6	NA	TRBD1	TRBJ1-2	CASSYSEDRGLKGYTF	TGTGCCAGCAGCTACTCGGAGGACAGGGGGCTGAAAGGCTACACCTTC
TRBV11-3	once	NA	TRBJ2-7	CASSLVASEQYF	TGTGCCAGCAGCTTAGTCGCGTCCGAGCAGTACTTC
TRBV7-2	once	NA	TRBJ1-1	CASSSGPGGTEAFF	TGTGCCAGCAGCTCCGGGCCCGGAGGAACTGAAGCTTTCTTT
TRBV2	NA	TRBD1	TRBJ1-2	CASSESWTGEGYTF	TGTGCCAGCAGTGAAAGCTGGACAGGAGAGGGCTACACCTTC
TRBV2	NA	TRBD1	TRBJ1-5	CASRGTGFGQPQHF	TGTGCCAGCAGAGGGACAGGGTTTGGGCAGCCCCAGCATTTT
TRBV28	NA	NA	TRBJ1-1	CASTTGGGGHTEAFF	TGTGCCAGCACCACGGGGGGAGGAGGTCACACTGAAGCTTTCTTT
TRBV6-5	NA	NA	TRBJ1-6	CASSSGSSYNSPLHF	TGTGCCAGCAGTTCGGGGAGCTCCTATAATTCACCCCTCCACTTT
TRBV6-6	NA	TRBD1	TRBJ1-2	CASSQGGQGGGYTF	TGTGCCAGCAGCCAAGGGGGACAGGGAGGTGGCTACACCTTC
TRBV14	NA	NA	TRBJ1-1	CASSPGVRTEAFF	TGTGCCAGCAGCCCGGGGGTGCGCACTGAAGCTTTCTTT
TRBV6-2/TRBV6-3	NA	TRBD2	TRBJ2-5	CASSSRPTSGVGETQYF	TGTGCCAGCAGTTCTCGCCCGACTAGCGGAGTGGGAGAGACCCAGTACTTC
TRBV5-8	once	TRBD1	TRBJ2-7	CASSQFRDRGSYEQYF	TGTGCCAGCAGTCAATTCCGGGACAGGGGGTCCTACGAGCAGTACTTC
TRBV19	NA	NA	TRBJ1-3	CASRAGTLSGNTIYF	TGTGCCAGTAGGGCCGGGACACTCTCTGGAAACACCATATATTTT
TRBV7-2	once	TRBD2	TRBJ2-3	CASSLDGTSEFTTDTQYF	TGTGCCAGCAGCTTAGACGGGACTAGCGAGTTCACCACAGATACGCAGTATTTT
TRBV19	NA	NA	TRBJ2-7	CASSTQWGDRPEQYF	TGTGCCAGTAGTACCCAATGGGGGGACAGACCCGAGCAGTACTTC
TRBV6-5	NA	NA	TRBJ1-6	CASKQGLDSPLHF	TGTGCCAGCAAGCAGGGGCTAGATTCACCCCTCCACTTT
TRBV10-3	NA	NA	TRBJ1-5	CAISDRVGNQPQHF	TGTGCCATCAGTGACAGGGTGGGCAATCAGCCCCAGCATTTT
TRBV19	few	TRBD2	TRBJ2-3	CASSKVSVAGRLTDTQYF	TGTGCCAGTAGTAAGGTGTCGGTAGCGGGACGGCTCACAGATACGCAGTATTTT
TRBV3-1/TRBV3-2	once	TRBD1	TRBJ1-2	CASMQTGGHGYTF	TGTGCCAGCATGCAAACAGGGGGGCATGGCTACACCTTC
TRBV18	once	NA	TRBJ1-5	CASSQDKAHQPQHF	TGTGCCAGCTCTCAAGACAAGGCACATCAGCCCCAGCATTTT
TRBV5-1	NA	TRBD1	TRBJ2-3	CASSGDRGTDTQYF	TGCGCCAGCAGCGGGGACAGGGGCACAGATACGCAGTATTTT
TRBV5-4	NA	NA	TRBJ2-1	CASSAGNGNEQFF	TGTGCCAGCAGCGCCGGCAACGGGAATGAGCAGTTCTTC
TRBV5-1	few	TRBD1	TRBJ1-4	CASRAFSGGGNEKLFF	TGCGCCAGCAGGGCTTTTTCAGGGGGCGGTAATGAAAAACTGTTTTTT
TRBV5-8	NA	TRBD2	TRBJ2-1	CASSPAGGPVF	TGTGCCAGCAGCCCAGCGGGAGGTCCGGTCTTC
TRBV6-5	NA	TRBD2	TRBJ2-1	CASRIAGGYNEQFF	TGTGCCAGCAGAATAGCGGGGGGATACAATGAGCAGTTCTTC
TRBV15	NA	TRBD2	TRBJ2-7	CATSRSGRDYEQYF	TGTGCCACCAGCAGAAGCGGGAGAGACTACGAGCAGTACTTC
TRBV14	NA	TRBD2	TRBJ2-2	CASSPRLAGGSGTGELFF	TGTGCCAGCAGCCCCCGACTAGCGGGAGGTTCGGGCACCGGGGAGCTGTTTTTT
TRBV27	NA	TRBD1	TRBJ2-7	CASSPGTGVSFEQYF	TGTGCCAGCAGTCCAGGGACAGGGGTCTCTTTTGAGCAGTACTTC
TRBV11-2	NA	NA	TRBJ2-7	CASSHAAGPYEQYF	TGTGCCAGCAGCCACGCGGCGGGTCCCTACGAGCAGTACTTC
TRBV4-3	NA	NA	TRBJ1-6	CASSQAVGGNSPLHF	TGCGCCAGCAGCCAAGCCGTTGGGGGGAATTCACCCCTCCACTTT
TRBV6-5	few	NA	TRBJ1-1	CASSYAENTEAFF	TGTGCCAGCAGTTACGCAGAAAACACTGAAGCTTTCTTT
TRBV5-6	NA	TRBD2	TRBJ2-1	CASSYRTSGRNNEQFF	TGTGCCAGCAGCTACCGGACTAGCGGGAGGAACAATGAGCAGTTCTTC
TRBV9	NA	NA	TRBJ1-3	CASSVSSSTDGNTIYF	TGTGCCAGCAGCGTATCCTCATCGACAGATGGAAACACCATATATTTT
TRBV28	NA	TRBD1	TRBJ1-2	CASSFPGQGDYGYTF	TGTGCCAGCAGTTTTCCCGGACAGGGGGATTATGGCTACACCTTC
TRBV6-5	NA	NA	TRBJ1-2	CAVERQFYGYTF	TGTGCCGTAGAGAGACAGTTCTATGGCTACACCTTC
TRBV6-2/TRBV6-3	NA	TRBD2	TRBJ2-3	CASSRGLAGNTDTQYF	TGTGCCAGCAGTCGTGGACTAGCGGGGAACACAGATACGCAGTATTTT
TRBV27	NA	NA	TRBJ1-5	CASIGDQPQHF	TGTGCCAGCATCGGGGATCAGCCCCAGCATTTT
TRBV4-2	NA	TRBD1	TRBJ2-2	CASSQDQGAELFF	TGTGCCAGCAGCCAAGATCAGGGGGCGGAGCTGTTTTTT
TRBV12-3/TRBV12-4	NA	NA	TRBJ1-1	CASSTPSPEAFF	TGTGCCAGCAGTACCCCGAGCCCTGAAGCTTTCTTT